This T cell receptor beta chain was documented in a study of PD-1 blockade in classical Hodgkin lymphoma. Study-level results: Underlying causes for the observed repertoire differences were not defined, possibly disease activity or prior therapy. There was a significant rise in CD4+ TCR diversity by C4D1, with no such rise for CD8+.

TCRdb keeps only in-frame clones here, not all; method: immunoSEQ multiplex PCR. The data contain some 13,000 clones, 82% of them singletons. Each patient experienced a relapse that followed autologous stem cell transplantation, and brentuximab vedotin exposure varied. For this clone: What it binds is not known.

This CDR3 has 13 amino acids. Looked up from germline, CDR1 is SGHDN and CDR2 is FVKESK. The V end lost 5 bases, the J end lost 6 bases, and 12 bases lay between the germline ends. V is TRBV14 and J is TRBJ2-3, with D unresolved. The receptor comes from a human donor with classical Hodgkin lymphoma. The source was peripheral blood mononuclear cells (PBMCs), collected at baseline. DNA for the CDR3: TGTGCCAGCAGCGGCCAACCCTGGGATACGCAGTATTTT. Translated: CASSGQPWDTQYF. The entire variable domain, with the rest obtained from reference TRBV14 and TRBJ2-3, is as follows: EAGVTQFPSHSVIEKGQTVTLRCDPISGHDNLYWYRRVMGKEIKFLLHFVKESKQDESGMPNNRFLAERTGGTYSTLKVQPAELEDSGVYFCASSGQPWDTQYFGPGTRLTVL.